This T cell receptor beta chain was captured in a study of blood T cells in healthy people across ages. General study findings and limits: Percentage of naive T cells showed a strong correlation with TCR beta diversity.

In this sample, this clonotype turned up a few times. The antigen is not known. The CDR3 is made up of 17 amino acids. Unmatched junction bases numbered 6, after V lost 0 bases and J lost 2 bases. Germline CDR1 is MNHNS and CDR2 is SASEGT. The study recruited healthy Caucasian donors from Russia who were aged about 6 to 100. Each donor had about 9.6 milliliters of peripheral blood drawn. The second PCR ran roughly 6 to 11 cycles with a sample-barcoded 5' primer and J-beta primers. MiXCR, applied by TCRdb to the 5' RACE reads, yields one record per CDR3 protein. The table has 1.6 million or so distinct CDR3 sequences, 30% to 40% seen once; the top ten hold around 11%.

The rearrangement uses TRBV6-1 and TRBJ2-1; TRBD2 matches 8 bases. The sequence derives from a woman in her thirties in good health. Material: blood. The CDR3 sequence is CASSEATRGATYNEQFF. The CDR3 DNA sequence: TGTGCCAGCAGTGAAGCCACGCGGGGGGCCACCTACAATGAGCAGTTCTTC.